The entry below gives a single TCR beta chain sequence along with its context. This sample is drawn from a study of blood T cell repertoires in COVID-19. The germline gives CDR1 SGHAT, CDR2 FQNNGV. The CDR3 is made up of 14 amino acids. V lost 5 bases and J lost 9; bases outside the gene matches: 6. Repertoires were generated with immunoSEQ multiplex PCR, while TCRdb's copy carries only in-frame clones and drops some. The sample holds under 200,000 clones, approximately 87% seen once. Sequenced material: peripheral blood. V is TRBV11-2 and J is TRBJ1-6; TRBD1 agrees at 8 bases. The TCR comes from a woman in her 70s with COVID-19, enrolled during active disease. The CDR3 DNA follows: TGTGCCAGCAGCCGCGGACAGGGAGGTTCACCCCTCCACTTT. Residues: CASSRGQGGSPLHF.